Below are 2 T cell receptor beta chains sequenced from a single sample in a study of T cells after yellow fever vaccination. TCRdb fed the 5' RACE reads into MiXCR, producing one record per CDR3 protein. The sample yields 250,000 to 400,000 distinct CDR3 sequences, around 4.5% seen once. Sample: PBMCs, taken 15 days after the yellow fever booster vaccination. The receptors shown here come from a man younger than 35 who received the YFV17D yellow fever vaccine.

The chain carries TRBV6-6 and TRBJ2-1; D might be TRBD1 (5 bases). Trimming pared 2 bases from V and 8 bases from J, leaving 10 bases between. The CDR3 runs 13 residues. Germline-derived CDR1 and CDR2 are MNHNY and SVGAGI (reference sequence). CDR3 sequence (DNA): TGTGCCAGCAGTTACCGACAGAGAGATGAGCAGTTCTTC. Translating gives CASSYRQRDEQFF.

In its sample, this clonotype was seen a few times. The chain is built from TRBV12-3 or TRBV12-4 and TRBJ1-2, with 12 bases aligning to TRBD1. The CDR3 contains 15 residues. V lost 6 bases, J lost 8 bases, and 10 bases stayed unmatched. CDR3 protein: CASRGTGGSSSGYTF. The CDR3 DNA sequence: TGTGCCAGCAGGGGGACAGGGGGCTCGTCGAGCGGCTACACCTTC.